This T cell receptor (beta chain) was profiled in a study of T cells in Graves' hyperthyroidism and ophthalmopathy. Overall study results and limits: Progression to ophthalmopathy was predicted a median of 6.5 months early. Ophthalmopathy and stable hyperthyroidism were told apart by a 13 V-J model.

A remark on this clonotype: Its antigen is as yet unknown.

Hyperthyroidism was newly diagnosed in patients aged 18 to 65 (duration under 2 months). Patients with uncontrolled infections, other autoimmune diseases, pregnancy or lactation were excluded. TCR beta CDR3 region amplification was performed from RNA transcripts. HTBI primers were the set used in a first-round RT-PCR of the TCR CDR3. TCRdb analysed the multiplex PCR reads with MiXCR anew, one entry per CDR3 protein. Here the sample spans 350,000 to 400,000 distinct CDR3 sequences, roughly 19% being singletons. The TCR was taken from a woman aged 18-29 years with Graves' hyperthyroidism. The sequenced sample consisted of blood.

The CDR3, as DNA: TGTGCCAGCAGTTACAGCGAGGGTCCTCAGCCCCAGCATTTT. Encoded protein: CASSYSEGPQPQHF. The V and J genes are TRBV6-2 or TRBV6-3 and TRBJ1-5; D gene unclear. Trimming pared 2 bases from V and 6 bases from J, leaving 11 bases between. Germline-derived CDR1 and CDR2 are MNHEY and SVGEGT. This CDR3 is built from 14 residues.